The clone carrying this T cell receptor beta chain was counted only a few times. Its target is unknown. This record belongs to a study of metastatic and nonmetastatic thyroid tumors. Points from the study as a whole: Malignant thyroid tumors reportedly exceeded benign nodules significantly in TCR beta diversity, with the difference appearing in blood and tumor.

Treatment of any kind had been given to no patient before thyroid surgery. V was cut by 0 bases and J by 2 bases, with 13 bases left in between. This CDR3 comprises 17 residues. TCRdb re-analyzed the PCR reads using MiXCR. The sample records approximately 15,000 clones, less than 25% being singletons. The TCR originated in a female donor with papillary thyroid cancer or a benign thyroid nodule (not recorded which). Some clones in this sample may be carry-over from other donors' samples. The sample consisted of adjacent normal tissue. The chain uses TRBV6-7 and TRBJ1-4, with D maybe TRBD1 (5 bases). TRBV6-7 is an ORF for which the function is uncertain. CDR3 sequence: CASSYSDRGMTNEKLFF. DNA for the CDR3: TGTGCCAGCAGTTACTCGGATCGGGGGATGACTAATGAAAAACTGTTTTTT.